Following are 13 T cell receptor beta chains from one sample sequenced in a study of T cell responses to AZD1222 COVID-19 vaccine. The assay was immunoSEQ multiplex PCR, and TCRdb's table has in-frame clones only and misses some. In the table there are about 140,000 clones, 80% to 90% of which are singletons. This specimen was peripheral blood, taken on day 0 of AZD1222 vaccination. These receptors all come from an adult in good health.

The rearrangement uses TRBV5-1 and TRBJ1-6; a possible D gene is TRBD1 (6 bases). Germline lookup yields CDR1 SGHRS and CDR2 YFSETQ. Trimming removed 4 bases from V and 7 bases from J, with 15 bases in between. The CDR3 is 15 residues long. The CDR3 coding sequence is TGCGCCAGCAGCCTCCGGGACACCCTCAATTCACCCCTCCACTTT. Translated: CASSLRDTLNSPLHF.

This sequence joins TRBV4-2 and TRBJ2-3; the D is unclear. The V gene's germline CDR1 is LGHNA and CDR2 YNFKEQ. CDR3 size: 12 residues. Trimming took off 6 bases at V and 2 bases at J, with 6 bases between the two ends. CDR3 sequence (DNA): TGTGCCAGCAGGGGGTCCACAGATACGCAGTATTTT. It encodes CASRGSTDTQYF.

DNA of the CDR3: TGCAGCTACCGACCCCGGGACAGGGGCGGCTATGGCTACACCTTC. It encodes CSYRPRDRGGYGYTF. This rearrangement joins TRBV29-1 to TRBJ1-2; 10 bases are shared with TRBD1. Trimming removed 8 bases from V and 4 bases from J; junction bases left unmatched: 13. Per germline, CDR1 SQVTM and CDR2 ANQGSEA. The CDR3 runs to 15 residues.

The CDR3 region is CASRVYPGTGELFF. The DNA for the CDR3 is TGTGCCAGCAGAGTCTACCCGGGGACCGGGGAGCTGTTTTTT. This chain links TRBV27 with TRBJ2-2, with D possibly matching TRBD2 (5 bases). The CDR3 consists of 14 residues. In germline, CDR1 is MNHEY, CDR2 SMNVEV (reference sequence). With 6 bases removed from V and 5 bases from J, the gap between germline ends came to 13 bases.

The chain joins TRBV10-3 to TRBJ1-2, with a tentative D call TRBD1 (5 bases). CDR3 length: 13 residues. Trimming took 7 bases from V and 2 from J, leaving 11 bases between them. CDR1 is ENHRY, CDR2 SYGVKD, per germline. CDR3 loop: CAIKPGQNYGYTF. For the CDR3, the DNA is TGTGCCATCAAACCAGGGCAGAACTATGGCTACACCTTC.

The sample holds a few counts of this clone. The chain employs TRBV12-3 or TRBV12-4 and TRBJ1-1, with no clear D. The CDR3 is made up of 13 amino acids. V lost 6 bases, J lost 5 bases, and 13 bases lay in between. The CDR3 is CASSSGPGTEAFF. In DNA, the CDR3 is TGTGCCAGCAGCTCCGGGCCTGGGACTGAAGCTTTCTTT.

This clone came up once. The gene calls are TRBV10-2 and TRBJ2-1, with D maybe TRBD2 (6 bases). V lost 7 bases and J lost 10, with 29 bases in between. The CDR3 loop spans 17 amino acids. Germline CDR1 is WSHSY and CDR2 is SAAADI. Written as DNA, the CDR3 is TGCGCCAGCACGAAGGTTTTGGGGTTAGCGGCTGAAAGGGAGCAGTTCTTC. This gives the protein CASTKVLGLAAEREQFF.

The chain is built from TRBV7-6 and TRBJ1-4, with a possible D match to TRBD1 (5 bases). Germline CDR1 SGHVS, CDR2 FNYEAQ. This CDR3 contains 15 residues. V lost 8 bases, J lost 5 bases, and 18 bases lay in between. CDR3 nucleotide sequence: TGTGCCAGCTCGGGAGGGGAACCTAAAAATGAAAAACTGTTTTTT. Protein: CASSGGEPKNEKLFF.

This chain joins TRBV29-1 and TRBJ2-4; the D gene is possibly TRBD2 (5 bases). The CDR3 is 14 amino acids. Looked up from germline, CDR1 is SQVTM and CDR2 is ANQGSEA. V dropped 3 bases and J dropped 13 bases, with 22 bases sitting between them. The CDR3 loop is CSVEEAGSSRRQYF. The CDR3 DNA reads as TGCAGCGTTGAGGAGGCAGGTTCCTCTCGACGGCAGTACTTC.

This clone was picked up one time. The chain recombines TRBV2 with TRBJ2-6; no clear D. In germline, CDR1 is SNHLY, CDR2 FYNNEI. Trimming cost V 2 bases and J 4 bases, with 9 bases left between them. This CDR3 region has 15 residues. The CDR3: CASSEPGYGANVLTF. The CDR3 coding sequence is TGTGCCAGCAGTGAACCCGGGTACGGGGCCAACGTCCTGACTTTC. Filled out from reference TRBV2 and TRBJ2-6, the complete variable domain reads EPEVTQTPSHQVTQMGQEVILRCVPISNHLYFYWYRQILGQKVEFLVSFYNNEISEKSEIFDDQFSVERPDGSNFTLKIRSTKLEDSAMYFCASSEPGYGANVLTFGAGSRLTVL.

The chain uses TRBV7-2 and TRBJ1-1; D might be TRBD1 (6 bases). V was trimmed by 3 bases and J by 2 bases, leaving 10 bases between them. The CDR3 is 14 residues long. Germline V lookup: CDR1 SGHTA, CDR2 FQGNSA. The CDR3 region is CASSFRGPNTEAFF. The CDR3 DNA reads as TGTGCCAGCAGCTTCAGGGGACCTAACACTGAAGCTTTCTTT.

This clone occurred once. The chain couples TRBV18 to TRBJ1-3, with D possibly TRBD1 on 6 matching bases. Trimming took 4 bases from V and 0 from J, leaving 13 bases between them. Germline V gene data show CDR1 as KGHSH and CDR2 as LQKENI. The CDR3 covers 16 residues. The CDR3 spells CASSLQGYDSGNTIYF. The CDR3 nucleotides are TGTGCCAGCTCACTACAGGGTTACGACTCTGGAAACACCATATATTTT.

The V and J genes are TRBV24-1 and TRBJ2-7; 7 bases agree with TRBD1. The trim removed 3 bases at V and 5 bases at J, leaving 6 bases unmatched. This CDR3 contains 14 residues. CDR1 is KGHDR, CDR2 SFDVKD, per germline. CDR3 region: CATSDPGGRNEQYF. CDR3 DNA: TGTGCCACCAGTGATCCAGGGGGAAGGAACGAGCAGTACTTC.